Listed below are T cell receptor beta chains from one sample, sequenced in a study of shared clonotypes between healthy human individuals. The protocol was immunoSEQ multiplex PCR, while the TCRdb copy is restricted to in-frame clones and leaves out a portion. The sample has some 2.3 million clones, approximately 93% seen once. Sequences were obtained from naive CD4+ T cells from PBMCs. The receptors here all came from a man younger than 35 in good health. Some clones in this sample may be carry-over from other donors' samples. The CDR3 runs from the conserved cysteine through the conserved F or W. The D gene is left open where the match is weak. Size tells how often a clone was seen (once, few, many) or the class of an expanded clone, and some rows leave it out.

abundance,d_gene,v_gene,j_gene,CDR3aa,CDR3nt
.,TRBD1,TRBV2,TRBJ2-5,CASSGDRGVQETQYF,TGTGCCAGCAGTGGGGACAGGGGTGTACAAGAGACCCAGTACTTC
.,.,TRBV4-1,TRBJ2-5,CASSQPTRGETQYF,TGCGCCAGCAGCCAACCAACTAGGGGGGAGACCCAGTACTTC
.,.,TRBV20-1,TRBJ2-1,CSAPGGNEQFF,TGCAGTGCGCCCGGGGGCAATGAGCAGTTCTTC
.,.,TRBV6-1,TRBJ2-1,CASVWTGATSLFF,TGTGCCAGCGTCTGGACGGGGGCTACTTCTCTGTTCTTC
.,.,TRBV9,TRBJ1-1,CASSPRPNGAEAFF,TGTGCCAGCAGCCCCCGCCCAAATGGGGCTGAAGCTTTCTTT
.,.,TRBV6-6,TRBJ1-1,CASSNLAGGWTEAFF,TGTGCCAGCAGCAACCTTGCGGGGGGATGGACTGAAGCTTTCTTT
.,.,TRBV28,TRBJ2-2,CASNGGGAGTGELFF,TGTGCCAGCAACGGAGGTGGCGCGGGCACCGGGGAGCTGTTTTTT
once,.,TRBV28,TRBJ1-1,CASTPPSPENTEAFF,TGTGCCAGCACCCCACCCTCCCCAGAGAACACTGAAGCTTTCTTT
.,TRBD2,TRBV5-1,TRBJ2-1,CASSRTSGDYNEQFF,TGCGCCAGCAGCCGGACTAGCGGAGACTACAATGAGCAGTTCTTC
.,TRBD2,TRBV7-3,TRBJ2-4,CASSLRGPGLAGVENIQYF,TGTGCCAGCAGCTTAAGGGGGCCGGGACTAGCGGGAGTTGAGAACATTCAGTACTTC
.,.,TRBV28,TRBJ2-7,CASSLLRDEQYF,TGTGCCAGCAGTTTGCTCAGGGACGAGCAGTACTTC
.,.,TRBV7-2,TRBJ2-7,CASSDPSRASYEQYF,TGTGCCAGCAGCGATCCGTCCAGGGCCTCCTACGAGCAGTACTTC
.,.,TRBV4-2,TRBJ2-7,CASSPTGQDEQYF,TGTGCCAGCAGCCCAACGGGCCAAGACGAGCAGTACTTC
.,TRBD2,TRBV6-1,TRBJ2-7,CASSGGTSGSYEQYF,TGTGCCAGCAGTGGCGGGACTAGCGGATCTTACGAGCAGTACTTC
.,.,TRBV27,TRBJ2-1,CASSLSPRGSYNEQFF,TGTGCCAGCAGTTTGTCCCCCCGGGGGTCCTACAATGAGCAGTTCTTC
once,.,TRBV10-3,TRBJ2-5,CATQPGQGVQETQYF,TGTGCCACCCAACCGGGACAAGGAGTCCAAGAGACCCAGTACTTC
.,TRBD2,TRBV9,TRBJ2-5,CASSPRTSGIKETQYF,TGTGCCAGCAGCCCAAGGACTAGCGGCATCAAAGAGACCCAGTACTTC
.,.,TRBV18,TRBJ1-2,CASSPGNSYGYTF,TGTGCCAGCTCGCCGGGTAACTCCTATGGCTACACCTTC
.,.,TRBV29-1,TRBJ2-1,CSLSRSYNEQFF,TGCAGCCTCTCCCGCTCCTACAATGAGCAGTTCTTC
.,.,TRBV5-1,TRBJ1-5,CASSLEGVGGNQPQHF,TGCGCCAGCAGCTTGGAAGGGGTTGGTGGCAATCAGCCCCAGCATTTT
few,.,TRBV30,TRBJ1-1,CAWTRGGGWTEAFF,TGTGCCTGGACCAGGGGAGGGGGATGGACTGAAGCTTTCTTT
.,TRBD2,TRBV27,TRBJ2-3,CASSHPSGSSGDTQYF,TGTGCCAGCAGTCACCCTAGCGGGAGTTCTGGAGATACGCAGTATTTT
.,.,TRBV7-9,TRBJ2-5,CASSFITGGRGETQYF,TGTGCCAGCAGCTTCATTACCGGGGGGCGCGGTGAGACCCAGTACTTC
.,.,TRBV7-3,TRBJ2-1,CASSLTGLNEQFF,TGTGCCAGCAGCTTAACAGGCCTCAATGAGCAGTTCTTC
.,.,TRBV2,TRBJ2-3,CASSQGLSTDTQYF,TGTGCCAGCAGCCAGGGCCTCAGCACAGATACGCAGTATTTT
.,TRBD2,TRBV29-1,TRBJ2-7,CSVGKRAGGIHEQYF,TGCAGCGTTGGAAAAAGAGCGGGAGGTATCCACGAGCAGTACTTC
.,TRBD1,TRBV10-3,TRBJ2-7,CAIRTGTGVYEQYF,TGTGCCATCAGAACCGGGACAGGGGTTTACGAGCAGTACTTC
once,.,TRBV5-4,TRBJ1-4,CASSFTGPTNEKLFF,TGTGCCAGCAGCTTCACGGGGCCAACTAATGAAAAACTGTTTTTT
.,TRBD2,TRBV5-1,TRBJ2-1,CASSPKTSGRREQFF,TGCGCCAGCAGCCCCAAGACTAGCGGGAGACGTGAGCAGTTCTTC
.,TRBD1,TRBV7-9,TRBJ1-2,CASSSGGRGYTF,TGTGCCAGCAGCTCAGGGGGCCGGGGCTACACCTTC
.,TRBD1,TRBV7-8,TRBJ2-3,CASSLDRGPGAQYF,TGTGCCAGCAGCCTGGACAGGGGACCGGGAGCGCAGTATTTT
once,TRBD1,TRBV5-4,TRBJ2-1,CASSLGYRGQYNEQFF,TGTGCCAGCAGCTTGGGGTACAGGGGGCAATACAATGAGCAGTTCTTC
once,.,TRBV5-1,TRBJ2-7,CASSLQGQEQYF,TGCGCCAGCAGCTTACAGGGTCAGGAGCAGTACTTC
.,.,TRBV5-4,TRBJ2-1,CASSSTAFQGYNEQFF,TGTGCCAGCAGCTCAACGGCCTTCCAGGGCTACAATGAGCAGTTCTTC
.,TRBD1,TRBV7-8,TRBJ1-1,CASSQGSQGVRIVGTTEAFF,TGTGCCAGCAGCCAGGGCAGCCAGGGGGTTAGAATTGTGGGAACCACTGAAGCTTTCTTT
.,TRBD1,TRBV28,TRBJ2-7,CASSSDTGGSGYEQYF,TGTGCCAGCAGTTCAGATACAGGGGGCAGTGGCTACGAGCAGTACTTC
.,TRBD2,TRBV5-1,TRBJ2-3,CASSPPGLAGGIQLNF,TGCGCCAGCAGCCCCCCGGGACTAGCGGGAGGAATACAACTGAATTTT
.,.,TRBV5-1,TRBJ1-1,CASSLDPRGQGATEAFF,TGCGCCAGCAGCTTGGATCCTCGGGGGCAAGGTGCCACTGAAGCTTTCTTT
once,TRBD1,TRBV11-3,TRBJ2-5,CASSLGQGADETQYF,TGTGCCAGCAGCTTAGGACAGGGGGCGGATGAGACCCAGTACTTC
.,TRBD2,TRBV18,TRBJ2-7,CASSPLFFLMTRVSGVYEQYF,TGTGCCAGCTCACCACTCTTCTTCCTTATGACCCGCGTTAGCGGGGTCTACGAGCAGTACTTC
.,.,TRBV4-3,TRBJ1-1,CASSQIISTAGNTEAFF,TGCGCCAGCAGCCAAATAATCTCGACAGCCGGGAACACTGAAGCTTTCTTT
.,TRBD2,TRBV7-3,TRBJ2-4,CASSPRGGLAKNIQYF,TGTGCCAGCAGCCCCCGCGGGGGATTAGCCAAAAACATTCAGTACTTC
.,.,TRBV5-6,TRBJ1-5,CASSRLNQPQHF,TGTGCCAGCAGCAGACTCAATCAGCCCCAGCATTTT
.,.,TRBV5-1,TRBJ1-1,CASKVGRGFMNTEAFF,TGCGCCAGCAAGGTCGGCCGAGGTTTCATGAACACTGAAGCTTTCTTT
.,.,TRBV19,TRBJ1-5,CASSIVGARQPQHF,TGTGCCAGTAGTATCGTTGGGGCCAGGCAGCCCCAGCATTTT
.,TRBD2,TRBV7-2,TRBJ2-7,CASSSAHSLAGESEQYF,TGTGCCAGCAGCTCGGCACACAGTCTAGCGGGAGAGAGCGAGCAGTACTTC
.,.,TRBV6-1,TRBJ2-1,CASRYEREQFF,TGTGCCAGCAGGTACGAGCGGGAGCAGTTCTTC
.,TRBD1,TRBV2,TRBJ1-1,CASSEVGRGRGTEAFF,TGTGCCAGCAGTGAAGTAGGCAGGGGGCGCGGTACTGAAGCTTTCTTT
once,TRBD1,TRBV2,TRBJ1-2,CASRGDSYYGYTF,TGTGCCAGCAGGGGGGACAGCTACTATGGCTACACCTTC
.,.,TRBV7-3,TRBJ1-1,CASSLTLAGAMNTEAFF,TGTGCCAGCAGCTTAACGTTGGCAGGGGCAATGAACACTGAAGCTTTCTTT
.,TRBD2,TRBV9,TRBJ2-3,CASSVPLAGGPSTQYF,TGTGCCAGCAGCGTACCACTAGCGGGAGGACCGAGTACGCAGTATTTT
.,TRBD2,TRBV19,TRBJ2-3,CASSIRPTSASTDTQYF,TGTGCCAGTAGTATCCGACCGACTAGCGCCAGCACAGATACGCAGTATTTT
.,TRBD2,TRBV5-1,TRBJ2-2,CASSFTSANTGELFF,TGCGCCAGCAGCTTTACTAGCGCGAACACCGGGGAGCTGTTTTTT
.,.,TRBV28,TRBJ2-7,CASSFDPSYEQYF,TGTGCCAGCAGTTTCGATCCCTCCTACGAGCAGTACTTC